This TCR beta chain was sequenced for a study of cytomegalovirus exposure and HLA in healthy donors. Study-wide results and caveats: Likely technical artifact: a cluster of highly shared sequence variants. There were a few CMV-associated chains whose specificity for CMV antigens was confirmed in vitro.

The PCR had 60 Vbeta and 13 Jbeta primers. Using immunoSEQ multiplex PCR, the repertoire was profiled, and TCRdb retains in-frame clones only, with some absent. The sample consists of fewer than 200,000 clones, around 78% of them appearing once. About this clone itself: Its target is unknown. One junction end does not reproduce the germline sequence, and a read error may be involved.

The germline V gene encodes CDR1 SEHNR and CDR2 FQNEAQ (reference sequence). This CDR3 region has 15 residues. Those who donated were healthy bone marrow donors. The gene calls are TRBV7-9 and TRBJ2-2, with 9 bases that match TRBD2. The sequenced sample was PBMCs. The source of this sequence is a female donor in good health and CMV-seronegative. CDR3 in amino acids: CSSSFAGTSSGELFF. In nucleotides, the CDR3 is TGTTCCAGCAGCTTCGCCGGGACTAGCTCCGGGGAGCTGTTTTTT. Supplemented by reference TRBV7-9 and TRBJ2-2, the full variable domain reads DTGVSQNPRHKITKRGQNVTFRCDPISEHNRLYWYRQTLGQGPEFLTYFQNEAQLEKSRLLSDRFSAERPKGSFSTLEIQRTEQGDSAMYLCSSSFAGTSSGELFFGEGSRLTVL.